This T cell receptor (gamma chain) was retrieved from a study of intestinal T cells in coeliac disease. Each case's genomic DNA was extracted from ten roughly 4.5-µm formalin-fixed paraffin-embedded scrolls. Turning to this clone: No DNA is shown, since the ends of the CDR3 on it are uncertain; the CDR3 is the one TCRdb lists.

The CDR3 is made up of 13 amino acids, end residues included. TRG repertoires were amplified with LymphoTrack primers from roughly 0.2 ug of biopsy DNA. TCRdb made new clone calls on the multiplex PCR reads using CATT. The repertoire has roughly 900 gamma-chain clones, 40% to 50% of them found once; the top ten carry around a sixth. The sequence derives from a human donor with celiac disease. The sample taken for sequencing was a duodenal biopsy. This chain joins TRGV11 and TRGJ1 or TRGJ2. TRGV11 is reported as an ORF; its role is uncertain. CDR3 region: CTTVPAGLGKKLF.